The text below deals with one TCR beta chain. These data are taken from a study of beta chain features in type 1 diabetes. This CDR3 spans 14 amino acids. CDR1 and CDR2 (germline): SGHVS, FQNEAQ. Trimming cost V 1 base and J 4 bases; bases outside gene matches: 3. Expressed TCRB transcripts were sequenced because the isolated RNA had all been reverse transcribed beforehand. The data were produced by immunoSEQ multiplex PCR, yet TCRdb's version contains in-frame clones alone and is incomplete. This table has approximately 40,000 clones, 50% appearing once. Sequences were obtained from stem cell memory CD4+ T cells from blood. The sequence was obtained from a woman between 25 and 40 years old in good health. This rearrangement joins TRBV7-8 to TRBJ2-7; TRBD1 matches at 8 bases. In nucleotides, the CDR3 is TGTGCCAGCAGCTTAGGGACAGGGACTTACGAGCAGTACTTC. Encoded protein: CASSLGTGTYEQYF.